The present T cell receptor beta chain was sequenced within a study of blood T cell repertoires in COVID-19. The overall study: Samples came from the United States, Italy and Spain, spanning acute and convalescent COVID-19. PBMCs, B-cell-depleted T cells, or T cells provided the cDNA or gDNA that made up the material.

This CDR3 has 13 amino acids. Trimming removed 7 bases from V and 8 bases from J, with 18 bases in between. Germline CDR1 and CDR2: SGHDT and YYEEEE. Authors' processing steps: Reference gene primer amplification gave nucleated cell count estimates. Profiling relied on immunoSEQ multiplex PCR, and the TCRdb table lists in-frame clones only, not all of them. The DNA was the basis for D and trimming; V, J and clone size are from that table. The table has 350,000 to 400,000 clones, 90% seen once. The source material was peripheral blood. This clonotype was sampled from a man in his late teens or twenties with active or convalescent COVID-19. The rearrangement joins TRBV5-6 to TRBJ1-1, with unresolved D. The CDR3 here is CASQLVSGMEAFF. CDR3 DNA sequence: TGTGCCAGCCAATTGGTGTCGGGGATGGAAGCTTTCTTT.